This entry lists 3 T cell receptor beta chains sequenced from one sample in a study of shared clonotypes between healthy human individuals. CD8 cells regarded as naive lacked CD45RO, were positively chosen for CCR7, and omitted terminally differentiated effector memory CD45RA+ cells. Assay: immunoSEQ multiplex PCR; the TCRdb copy retains only in-frame clones and omits some. This table holds millions of clones, more than 85% found once. Sequenced: naive CD8+ T cells from PBMCs. The receptors were sampled from a man aged 18 to 30 in good health. Some clones in this sample may be carry-over from other donors' samples.

The V gene is TRBV15, the J gene TRBJ2-1, with 8 nucleotides matching TRBD2. This CDR3 contains 18 residues. V lost 4 bases, J lost 0 bases, and 11 bases stayed unmatched. Per germline, CDR1 LNHNV and CDR2 YYDKDF (reference sequence). The CDR3 bases are TGTGCCACCAGCAAAATCTTCCAACTAGCGGACTCCTACAATGAGCAGTTCTTC. Its translation: CATSKIFQLADSYNEQFF.

In regard to this clone: Other DNA sequences in this sample translate to the same CDR3. The chain is built from TRBV28 and TRBJ1-5, with 7 bases identical to TRBD1. Trimming cost V 8 bases and J 0 bases; bases outside gene matches: 4. Germline V gene data show CDR1 as MDHEN and CDR2 as SYDVKM. There are 14 residues in the CDR3. This CDR3 is CASEGQSSNQPQHF. CDR3 nucleotides: TGTGCCAGCGAGGGACAGTCTAGCAATCAGCCCCAGCATTTT.

The chain carries TRBV5-5 and TRBJ2-5; TRBD1 is a possible D gene (5 bases). CDR3 length equals 15 residues. With 4 bases removed from V and 1 base from J, the gap between germline ends came to 14 bases. The germline CDR1 and CDR2 sequences are SGHKS and YYEKEE (reference sequence). CDR3 amino acids: CASSISGFFQETQYF. The CDR3 DNA is TGTGCCAGCAGCATCTCAGGGTTTTTCCAAGAGACCCAGTACTTC.